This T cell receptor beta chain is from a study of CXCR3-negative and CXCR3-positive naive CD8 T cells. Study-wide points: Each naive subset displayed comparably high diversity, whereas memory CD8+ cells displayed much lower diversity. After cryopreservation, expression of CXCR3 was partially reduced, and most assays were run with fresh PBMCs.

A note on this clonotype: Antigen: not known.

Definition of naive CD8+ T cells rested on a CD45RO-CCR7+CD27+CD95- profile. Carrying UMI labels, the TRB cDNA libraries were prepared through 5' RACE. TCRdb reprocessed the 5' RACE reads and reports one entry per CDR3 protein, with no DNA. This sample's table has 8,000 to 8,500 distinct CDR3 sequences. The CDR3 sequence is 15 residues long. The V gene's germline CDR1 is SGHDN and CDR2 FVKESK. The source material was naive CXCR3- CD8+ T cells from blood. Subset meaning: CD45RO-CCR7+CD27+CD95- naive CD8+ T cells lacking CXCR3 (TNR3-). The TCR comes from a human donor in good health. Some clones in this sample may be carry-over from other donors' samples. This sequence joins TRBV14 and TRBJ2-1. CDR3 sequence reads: CASSQGIGWLDEQFF.